This TCR beta chain was obtained from a study of T cells in narcolepsy. Some clones are missing from TCRdb's copy, which holds only in-frame ones; the method was immunoSEQ multiplex PCR. The sample contains about 35,000 clones, 81% of which appear only once. This CDR3 comprises 20 residues. Trimming removed 10 bases from V and 4 bases from J; junction bases left unmatched: 28. Germline CDR1 is LNHDA and CDR2 is SQIVND (reference sequence). The sample holds one count of this clone. Its specificity is unknown. Overall study results and limits: Autoreactive HCRT-specific and TRIB2-specific clonotypes were marked in same-patient CSF-versus-blood CD4+ comparisons.

Sequencing was carried out using memory (CD45RA-) CD4+ T cells from blood. The chain recombines TRBV19 with TRBJ1-2, with TRBD1 identical over 9 bases. The source of this sequence is a human donor in good health. CDR3 DNA sequence: TGTGCCAATCTGGACTTTCCCATTGTGGGGACAGGGAGAACTAGCTATGGCTACACCTTC. Translation gives CANLDFPIVGTGRTSYGYTF.